These 14 T cell receptor beta chains were all obtained from the same sample, sequenced in a study of OX40 agonist ivuxolimab in advanced cancers. Using immunoSEQ multiplex PCR, the repertoire was profiled, and TCRdb retains in-frame clones only, with some absent. The table shows some 99,000 clones, with roughly 83% occurring only once. The sample here was CD4+ or CD8+ T cells sorted from blood, taken in a trial of the OX40 agonist ivuxolimab. These receptors were collected from an adult with an advanced solid tumor such as melanoma, head and neck, liver or kidney cancer.

The chain uses TRBV19 and TRBJ2-7; 9 positions agree with TRBD1. CDR3 size: 15 residues. CDR1 and CDR2 (germline): LNHDA, SQIVND (reference sequence). V trimming: 3 bases; J trimming: 1 base; junction bases outside the gene matches: 4. The CDR3 is CASSMGTGRSYEQYF. Here the CDR3 DNA reads TGTGCCAGTAGTATGGGGACAGGGAGGTCCTACGAGCAGTACTTC.

The sample holds one count of this clone. The V and J genes are TRBV4-2 and TRBJ1-2; D is possibly TRBD1 (6 bases). Germline V gene data show CDR1 as LGHNA and CDR2 as YNFKEQ. This CDR3 has 13 amino acids. V gave up 1 base and J gave up 6 bases, with 9 bases separating them. The CDR3 spells CASSQAGENGYTF. CDR3 DNA sequence: TGTGCCAGCAGCCAAGCAGGGGAAAATGGCTACACCTTC.

The V gene is TRBV5-1, the J gene TRBJ1-3, with no clear D. In germline, CDR1 is SGHRS, CDR2 YFSETQ. The V end was cut by 4 bases, the J end by 3 bases, with 14 bases between. CDR3 length: 15 residues. The DNA for the CDR3 is TGCGCCAGCAGCCCCCCGAGGGCCTTTGGAAACACCATATATTTT. This codes for CASSPPRAFGNTIYF.

This sequence joins TRBV28 and TRBJ2-3; 9 bases align to TRBD2. Trimming cost V 9 bases and J 2 bases; bases outside gene matches: 6. The CDR3 has 14 amino acids. Looked up from germline, CDR1 is MDHEN and CDR2 is SYDVKM. The CDR3 sequence is CASRTSETTDTQYF. CDR3 bases: TGTGCCAGTCGGACTAGCGAGACCACAGATACGCAGTATTTT.

The rearrangement links TRBV7-2 to TRBJ2-5, with a weak D call TRBD1 (5 bases). V shed 1 base and J shed 0 bases, with 15 bases lying between them. Germline V gene data show CDR1 as SGHTA and CDR2 as FQGNSA. The CDR3 is 17 residues long. CDR3: CASSLGSGARDQETQYF. The CDR3 DNA reads as TGTGCCAGCAGCTTAGGGTCCGGAGCCAGGGACCAAGAGACCCAGTACTTC.

The chain employs TRBV29-1 and TRBJ2-1; 9 nucleotides line up with TRBD1. The germline V gene encodes CDR1 SQVTM and CDR2 ANQGSEA. The J segment lost 9 bases and the V segment lost 1 base, leaving 4 bases of the junction unmatched. The CDR3 length is 13 residues. The CDR3 loop is CSVEGQGVFEQFF. CDR3 nucleotide sequence: TGCAGCGTTGAAGGACAGGGGGTTTTTGAGCAGTTCTTC.

The chain joins TRBV13 to TRBJ2-1; 15 positions match TRBD2. The V gene end was trimmed by 5 bases and the J gene end by 5 bases; junction bases not matched to a gene: 7. The CDR3 runs to 17 residues. Germline lookup yields CDR1 PRHDT and CDR2 FYEKMQ (reference sequence). The DNA of the CDR3 is TGTGCCAGCAGCCGGTGGACTAGCGGGGGGGAGAACAATGAGCAGTTCTTC. It specifies CASSRWTSGGENNEQFF.

V usage is TRBV7-9 and J usage is TRBJ2-7; the match to TRBD1 covers 8 bases. V lost 3 bases to trimming and J lost 5 bases; unmatched junction nucleotides: 9. The CDR3 consists of 15 residues. Looked up from germline, CDR1 is SEHNR and CDR2 is FQNEAQ (reference sequence). CDR3 sequence reads: CASSLATGGRDEQYF. CDR3 sequence (DNA): TGTGCCAGCAGCTTGGCAACAGGGGGACGGGACGAGCAGTACTTC.

This clone showed up just a few times. The V gene is TRBV28, the J gene TRBJ1-2; D not certain. V was trimmed by 6 bases and J by 1 base, leaving 9 bases between them. Germline loops: CDR1 MDHEN, CDR2 SYDVKM. The CDR3 loop spans 13 amino acids. The CDR3 sequence: CASSQVYNYGYTF. CDR3 nucleotide sequence: TGTGCCAGCAGCCAGGTCTATAACTATGGCTACACCTTC.

This clone appeared a few times. The chain combines TRBV5-1 with TRBJ2-2; no clear D. Trimming left V 0 bases short and J 6 bases short, with 9 bases between. Germline CDR1 SGHRS, CDR2 YFSETQ. The CDR3 runs to 14 residues. In DNA form, the CDR3 reads TGCGCCAGCAGCTTGGTTGGATATCCCGGGGAGCTGTTTTTT. It is translated as CASSLVGYPGELFF.

This sequence joins TRBV7-2 and TRBJ2-5, with unresolved D. Per the germline V gene, CDR1 is SGHTA and CDR2 is FQGNSA. Trimming took 1 base from V and 2 from J, leaving 5 bases between them. CDR3 length equals 13 residues. DNA of the CDR3: TGTGCCAGCAGCTTAGTTCTGCAAGAGACCCAGTACTTC. Its translation is CASSLVLQETQYF.

The gene calls are TRBV7-9 and TRBJ2-7; possibly TRBD2 for D (5 bases). V dropped 6 bases and J dropped 1 base, with 22 bases sitting between them. The V gene's germline CDR1 is SEHNR and CDR2 FQNEAQ (reference sequence). The CDR3 length is 17 residues. In DNA form, the CDR3 reads TGTGCCAGCAGTCTCCGCCCTAGGGTGACGGGATCCTACGAGCAGTACTTC. Translating gives CASSLRPRVTGSYEQYF.

V usage is TRBV4-1 and J usage is TRBJ1-5, with TRBD1 identical over 7 bases. The CDR3 sequence is 15 residues long. Germline-derived CDR1 and CDR2 are MGHRA and YSYEKL. V dropped 1 base and J dropped 7; count of bases not matched to a gene: 7. The CDR3 DNA follows: TGCGCCAGCAGCCAAGTCCGGGACAGCCGACAGCCCCAGCATTTT. Translated: CASSQVRDSRQPQHF.

The V and J genes are TRBV5-1 and TRBJ2-7, with D unclear. The CDR3 totals 14 residues. Trimming removed 4 bases at V and 2 bases at J, with 13 bases between. Germline CDR1 SGHRS, CDR2 YFSETQ. The CDR3 nucleotides read TGCGCCAGCAGCAGACCAGGACGTGCCTACGAGCAGTACTTC. Translating it yields CASSRPGRAYEQYF. The whole variable domain, filled in from reference TRBV5-1 and TRBJ2-7, reads KAGVTQTPRYLIKTRGQQVTLSCSPISGHRSVSWYQQTPGQGLQFLFEYFSETQRNKGNFPGRFSGRQFSNSRSEMNVSTLELGDSALYLCASSRPGRAYEQYFGPGTRLTVT.